The following is a T cell receptor (beta chain) sequence with its context. The antigen remains undetermined. UMIs containing a 6-nucleotide sample barcode were added via template switching. Each CDR3 protein gets one entry in TCRdb, which reprocessed the 5' RACE reads and gives no DNA. The data show around 140,000 distinct CDR3 sequences, and the top ten clones hold 2.4%. The source of the sample is a study of monozygotic twins with inflammatory bowel disease. Notes on the study in general: There were differing immunosuppressive treatments, which may have added variability to patient repertoires. Compared with healthy twins, IBD patients shared fewer clonotypes with others, especially with disease activity.

The CDR3 consists of 15 residues. From germline, CDR1 is DFQATT and CDR2 SNEGSKA (reference sequence). The chain has TRBV20-1 and TRBJ2-6; the TCRdb call, TRBD1, lacks DNA for checking. Sequencing was performed on blood. This sequence originates from a human donor with ulcerative colitis or Crohn's disease, or a healthy co-twin of an affected twin (not recorded which). CDR3 protein: CSAGTGNSGANVLTF.